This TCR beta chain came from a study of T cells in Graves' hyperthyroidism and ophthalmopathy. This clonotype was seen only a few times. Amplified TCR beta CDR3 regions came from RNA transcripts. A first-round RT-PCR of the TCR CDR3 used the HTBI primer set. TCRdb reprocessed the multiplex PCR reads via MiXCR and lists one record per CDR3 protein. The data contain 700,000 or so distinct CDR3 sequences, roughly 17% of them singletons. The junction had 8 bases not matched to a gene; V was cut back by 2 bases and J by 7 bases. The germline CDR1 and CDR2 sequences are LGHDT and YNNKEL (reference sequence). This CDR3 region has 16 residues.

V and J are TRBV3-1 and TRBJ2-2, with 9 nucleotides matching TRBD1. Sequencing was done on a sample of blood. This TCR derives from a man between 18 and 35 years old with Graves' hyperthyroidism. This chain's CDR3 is CASSQSRDRASGELFF. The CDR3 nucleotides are TGTGCCAGCAGCCAATCGAGGGACAGGGCGAGCGGGGAGCTGTTTTTT.